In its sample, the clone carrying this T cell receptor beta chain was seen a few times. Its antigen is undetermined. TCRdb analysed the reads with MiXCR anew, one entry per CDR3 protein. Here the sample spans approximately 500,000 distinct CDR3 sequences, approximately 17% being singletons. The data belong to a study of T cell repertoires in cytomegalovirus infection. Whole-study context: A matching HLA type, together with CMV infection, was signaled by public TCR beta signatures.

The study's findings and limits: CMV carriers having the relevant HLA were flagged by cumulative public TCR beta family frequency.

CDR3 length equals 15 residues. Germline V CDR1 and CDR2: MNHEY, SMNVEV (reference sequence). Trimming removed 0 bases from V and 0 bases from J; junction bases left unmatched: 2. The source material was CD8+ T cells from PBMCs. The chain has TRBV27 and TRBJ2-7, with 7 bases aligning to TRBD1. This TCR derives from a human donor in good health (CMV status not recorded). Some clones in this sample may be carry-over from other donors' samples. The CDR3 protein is CASSLSDRSSYEQYF. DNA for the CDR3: TGTGCCAGCAGTTTATCGGACAGGAGCTCCTACGAGCAGTACTTC.